A single sample gave rise to the 18 T cell receptor beta chains below, sequenced in a study of shared clonotypes between healthy human individuals. Using immunoSEQ multiplex PCR, the repertoire was profiled, and TCRdb retains in-frame clones only, with some absent. The sample lists more than 2,000,000 clones, more than 90% seen once, with under 0.15% in the top ten. Sample: naive CD4+ T cells sorted from blood. The sample's subset: CD45RA+ positively selected. These receptors came from a man between 18 and 35 years old in good health.

J is TRBJ1-1 and V is TRBV7-2, with a weak D call TRBD1 (6 bases). V was clipped by 5 bases and J by 3 bases, with 16 bases between them. This CDR3 spans 15 amino acids. Per the germline V gene, CDR1 is SGHTA and CDR2 is FQGNSA. The CDR3 DNA reads as TGTGCCAGCAGCCGACCGGGACATGGTTACACTGAAGCTTTCTTT. It encodes CASSRPGHGYTEAFF.

The genes are TRBV19 and TRBJ2-4; tentatively, D is TRBD2 (6 bases). CDR3 length: 17 residues. Trimming left V 5 bases short and J 0 bases short, with 17 bases between. Germline loops: CDR1 LNHDA, CDR2 SQIVND (reference sequence). The CDR3 nucleotides read TGTGCCAGTAGTCAGATCCCCGCAGCGGGAGCCAAAAACATTCAGTACTTC. Amino acid sequence: CASSQIPAAGAKNIQYF.

This clone was recorded a few times. The chain is built from TRBV5-6 and TRBJ1-2; 7 bases map to TRBD1. Unmatched junction bases numbered 10, after V lost 4 bases and J lost 4 bases. The V gene's germline CDR1 is SGHDT and CDR2 YYEEEE. The CDR3 length is 15 residues. The CDR3, as DNA: TGTGCCAGCAGCCCGACAGGGAGGTCGGTCTATGGCTACACCTTC. Translating it yields CASSPTGRSVYGYTF.

Written as DNA, the CDR3 is TGCGCCAGCAGTGAGTCCGCCAGTTATAGCAATCAGCCCCAGCATTTT. Its translation is CASSESASYSNQPQHF. The gene calls are TRBV10-1 and TRBJ1-5; the D is unclear. The CDR3 extends over 16 amino acids. V shed 0 bases and J shed 0 bases, with 9 bases lying between them. The germline CDR1 and CDR2 sequences are WNHNN and SYGVQD (reference sequence).

The genes are TRBV4-3 and TRBJ2-3, with 12 bases matching TRBD2. CDR3 length equals 16 residues. Trimming removed 1 base from V and 6 bases from J; junction bases left unmatched: 5. Looked up from germline, CDR1 is LGHNA and CDR2 is YSLEER. The DNA of the CDR3 is TGCGCCAGCAGCCAAGGGACTAGCGGGACCGGGGATACGCAGTATTTT. Protein: CASSQGTSGTGDTQYF.

This chain connects TRBV11-3 to TRBJ2-7; D possibly corresponds to TRBD1 (6 bases). This CDR3 is 12 amino acids long. Germline loops: CDR1 SGHNT, CDR2 YENEEA. V shed 5 bases and J shed 3 bases, with 8 bases lying between them. CDR3 DNA sequence: TGTGCCAGCAGCAAGGACAGCTACGAGCAGTACTTC. Amino acids: CASSKDSYEQYF.

This rearrangement joins TRBV2 to TRBJ2-7; no clear D gene. This CDR3 is 10 amino acids long. The germline V and J ends were trimmed by 7 bases and 4 bases, with 5 bases remaining between them. Germline CDR1 is SNHLY and CDR2 is FYNNEI. The CDR3 loop is CASKGYEQYF. DNA of the CDR3: TGTGCCAGCAAAGGTTACGAGCAGTACTTC.

The chain employs TRBV9 and TRBJ2-2; a weak D match, TRBD2 (6 bases). V was trimmed by 3 bases and J by 5 bases, leaving 14 bases between them. Germline values: CDR1 SGDLS, CDR2 YYNGEE. The CDR3 totals 15 residues. CDR3 in DNA: TGTGCCAGCAGCGGCACGGGAGTTAATACCGGGGAGCTGTTTTTT. Its protein product is CASSGTGVNTGELFF.

The rearrangement joins TRBV4-1 to TRBJ1-2; tentatively, D is TRBD1 (6 bases). Germline CDR1 is MGHRA and CDR2 is YSYEKL. Trimming removed 5 bases from V and 4 bases from J, with 23 bases in between. The CDR3 is 17 amino acids. The CDR3: CASSSNVGQPKLYGYTF. Here the CDR3 DNA reads TGCGCCAGCAGCTCGAACGTAGGACAGCCGAAACTCTATGGCTACACCTTC.

A word on this clone: This sample includes further DNA sequences coding for the same CDR3. J is TRBJ2-7 and V is TRBV6-1, with TRBD1 matching over 9 bases. V shed 8 bases, J shed 4 bases, and the junction held 6 bases outside the gene matches. Germline V lookup: CDR1 MNHNS, CDR2 SASEGT. This CDR3 is 13 amino acids long. CDR3 in DNA: TGTGCCAGCTCCCGGGACAGGGCATACGAGCAGTACTTC. It is translated as CASSRDRAYEQYF.

In its sample, this clone was seen a few times. CDR3 coding DNA: TGTGCCAGCAGTTACGACAACACAGATACGCAGTATTTT. This encodes CASSYDNTDTQYF. The V call is TRBV6-5, the J call TRBJ2-3; D gene ambiguous. CDR1 is MNHEY, CDR2 SVGAGI, per germline. The CDR3 has 13 amino acids. V lost 2 bases and J 2 bases, leaving 5 bases between the germline ends.

This clone was observed a handful of times. CDR3: CASRPTGPLTEAFF. Written as DNA, the CDR3 is TGTGCCAGCAGGCCAACCGGGCCTCTGACTGAAGCTTTCTTT. The chain has TRBV2 and TRBJ1-1; D gene ambiguous. Trimming stripped 6 bases from V and 5 bases from J, with 16 bases between. This CDR3 contains 14 residues. Per the germline V gene, CDR1 is SNHLY and CDR2 is FYNNEI.

CDR3 DNA sequence: TGCAGCGTTGTGGGGCGCGGTTTGAGGCAGGGGGTTGACTATGGCTACACCTTC. Translated, it gives CSVVGRGLRQGVDYGYTF. The gene calls are TRBV29-1 and TRBJ1-2; the match to TRBD1 covers 7 bases. This CDR3 has 18 amino acids. V dropped 4 bases and J dropped 3; count of bases not matched to a gene: 20. CDR1 and CDR2 from the germline V gene are SQVTM and ANQGSEA.

The rearrangement links TRBV9 to TRBJ2-3, with D possibly being TRBD1 (6 bases). CDR3 length: 16 amino acids. The germline V and J ends were trimmed by 1 base and 3 bases, with 15 bases remaining between them. The germline V gene encodes CDR1 SGDLS and CDR2 YYNGEE. CDR3 residues: CASSVTGSSWTDTQYF. The CDR3 DNA reads TGTGCCAGCAGCGTAACAGGGTCATCGTGGACAGATACGCAGTATTTT.

This clone occurred once. The CDR3 DNA reads TGTGCCAGCTCACTCATAGAGGGGCAGGGAGCTGATGGCTACACCTTC. Translation gives CASSLIEGQGADGYTF. The chain recombines TRBV18 with TRBJ1-2, with D possibly matching TRBD1 (5 bases). V gave up 4 bases and J gave up 6 bases, with 21 bases separating them. Germline V gene data show CDR1 as KGHSH and CDR2 as LQKENI. The CDR3 contains 16 residues.

The chain recombines TRBV10-3 with TRBJ2-2, with TRBD2 as a possible D gene (5 bases). The CDR3 loop spans 15 amino acids. Trimming removed 2 bases at V and 1 base at J, with 8 bases between. Germline values: CDR1 ENHRY, CDR2 SYGVKD. DNA for the CDR3: TGTGCCATCAGTGAGAGGACTTTGAACACCGGGGAGCTGTTTTTT. It codes for CAISERTLNTGELFF.

On this clone itself: Other DNA variants within this sample encode the same CDR3. V gene TRBV2 combines with J gene TRBJ1-2, with D tentatively TRBD1 (6 bases). Germline CDR1 is SNHLY and CDR2 is FYNNEI. Trimming pared 5 bases from V and 1 base from J, leaving 11 bases between. This CDR3 has 14 residues. The CDR3 loop is CASSRDIGNYGYTF. DNA of the CDR3: TGTGCCAGCAGTCGGGACATTGGTAACTATGGCTACACCTTC. Full variable domain (rest looked up from reference TRBV2 and TRBJ1-2): EPEVTQTPSHQVTQMGQEVILRCVPISNHLYFYWYRQILGQKVEFLVSFYNNEISEKSEIFDDQFSVERPDGSNFTLKIRSTKLEDSAMYFCASSRDIGNYGYTFGSGTRLTVV.

This rearrangement joins TRBV6-5 to TRBJ1-6; weak D call: TRBD1 (5 bases). Germline V gene lookup returns CDR1 MNHEY and CDR2 SVGAGI. The V end was cut by 6 bases, the J end by 10 bases, with 16 bases between. This CDR3 is 14 amino acids long. CDR3 nucleotides: TGTGCCAGCAGCCGAACGAGGGGCGGCTCACCCCTCCACTTT. It translates to CASSRTRGGSPLHF.